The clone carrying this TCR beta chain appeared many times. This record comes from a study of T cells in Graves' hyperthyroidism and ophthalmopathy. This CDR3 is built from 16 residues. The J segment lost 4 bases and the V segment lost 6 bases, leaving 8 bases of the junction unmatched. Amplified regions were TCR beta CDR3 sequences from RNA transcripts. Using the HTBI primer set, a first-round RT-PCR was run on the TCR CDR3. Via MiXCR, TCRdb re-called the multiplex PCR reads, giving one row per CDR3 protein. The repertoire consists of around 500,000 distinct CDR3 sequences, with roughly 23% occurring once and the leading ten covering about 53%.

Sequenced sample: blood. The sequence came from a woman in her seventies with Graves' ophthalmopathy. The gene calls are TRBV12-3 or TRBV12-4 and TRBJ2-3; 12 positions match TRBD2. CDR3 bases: TGTGCCAGCAGCATGACTAGCGGGAGCTGGGCAGATACGCAGTATTTT. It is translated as CASSMTSGSWADTQYF.